The 26 T cell receptor beta chains given below trace back to one sample, sequenced in a study of neurological immune-mediated disorders. TCRdb analysed the 5' RACE reads with MiXCR anew, one entry per CDR3 protein. The table has fewer than 50,000 distinct CDR3 sequences, about 2.3% seen once. Sample: PBMCs. The receptors shown here come from a man aged 25-40 years with multiple sclerosis.

This clonotype was seen ten or more times. The J gene is TRBJ1-5, the V gene TRBV20-1, with D uncertain. This CDR3 has 13 amino acids. Germline-derived CDR1 and CDR2 are DFQATT and SNEGSKA (reference sequence). With 1 base removed from V and 7 bases from J, the gap between germline ends came to 11 bases. The CDR3 region has the DNA TGCAGTGCTAGAGCGTGGGGAGGCCAGCCCCAGCATTTT. This translates into CSARAWGGQPQHF.

Many counts were recorded for this clonotype. The rearrangement uses TRBV20-1 and TRBJ2-7; D possibly corresponds to TRBD1 (6 bases). The germline V gene encodes CDR1 DFQATT and CDR2 SNEGSKA (reference sequence). The germline V and J ends were trimmed by 3 bases and 3 bases, with 21 bases remaining between them. This CDR3 is built from 16 residues. The CDR3 reads CSARDEPGHNDYEQYF. The CDR3 bases are TGCAGTGCTAGGGACGAACCGGGACACAATGACTACGAGCAGTACTTC.

This clonotype showed up many times. The genes are TRBV11-2 and TRBJ2-7, with D uncertain. The CDR3 has 12 amino acids. V lost 1 base to trimming and J lost 6 bases, with 7 bases between them. Germline V gene lookup returns CDR1 SGHAT and CDR2 FQNNGV. CDR3 DNA sequence: TGTGCCAGCAGCTTAGTTTCTTCCGAGCAGTACTTC. Protein product: CASSLVSSEQYF.

This clonotype was observed many times. This CDR3 is CASSSKRGDTGELFF. CDR3 sequence (DNA): TGTGCCAGCAGCTCTAAAAGGGGGGACACCGGGGAGCTGTTTTTT. The chain is built from TRBV12-3 or TRBV12-4 and TRBJ2-2, with D perhaps matching TRBD1 or TRBD2 (6 bases each). Trimming cost V 6 bases and J 3 bases, with 14 bases left between them. There are 15 residues in the CDR3.

This clonotype is labeled as medium-sized. The chain joins TRBV6-2 or TRBV6-3 to TRBJ1-1, with D perhaps TRBD1 (5 bases). This CDR3 region has 14 residues. Germline CDR1 and CDR2: MNHEY and SVGEGT. With 2 bases removed from V and 4 bases from J, the gap between germline ends came to 11 bases. CDR3 sequence (DNA): TGTGCCAGCAGTTACGGGGGAGAGGTCACTGAAGCTTTCTTT. Amino acids: CASSYGGEVTEAFF.

This clonotype was observed at least ten times. V is TRBV20-1 and J is TRBJ2-3; TRBD2 aligns across 8 bases. The CDR3 sequence is 15 residues long. Trimming took 1 base from V and 2 from J; bases not matched to a gene: 5. Germline loops: CDR1 DFQATT, CDR2 SNEGSKA (reference sequence). The CDR3 region has the DNA TGCAGTGCTAGAGTAGCGGGACACAACACAGATACGCAGTATTTT. This translates into CSARVAGHNTDTQYF.

This clonotype came up many times. At one of its ends the junction is not consistent with the germline gene, which may arise from a read error. The gene calls are TRBV20-1 and TRBJ2-7, with 14 bases matching TRBD2. The CDR3 contains 17 residues. Germline V CDR1 and CDR2: DFQATT, SNEGSKA (reference sequence). The CDR3 DNA follows: TGCAGTGCTGGGGGACTAGCGGGGGACCAGTCCTCCCACGAGCAGTACTTC. Amino acid sequence: CSAGGLAGDQSSHEQYF.

This clonotype showed up many times. The chain combines TRBV5-5 with TRBJ1-2; no clear D gene. Trimming took 0 bases from V and 3 from J, leaving 3 bases between them. The CDR3 totals 12 residues. In germline, CDR1 is SGHKS, CDR2 YYEKEE (reference sequence). CDR3 amino acids: CASSLADYGYTF. The CDR3, as DNA: TGTGCCAGCAGCTTGGCCGACTATGGCTACACCTTC.

This clonotype appeared many times. V usage is TRBV12-3 or TRBV12-4 and J usage is TRBJ2-1; 15 bases are a match to TRBD2. J was trimmed by 4 bases and V by 5 bases; bases with no gene match: 6. This CDR3 contains 17 residues. This chain's CDR3 is CASSTIGTSGRYNEQFF. The CDR3 nucleotides read TGTGCCAGCAGTACCATCGGGACTAGCGGGAGGTACAATGAGCAGTTCTTC.

This clonotype was recorded many times. The chain recombines TRBV29-1 with TRBJ1-1, with D unclear. V shed 7 bases and J shed 1 base, with 13 bases lying between them. CDR3 length: 13 amino acids. The germline CDR1 and CDR2 sequences are SQVTM and ANQGSEA. CDR3 amino acids: CSALDKANTEAFF. The CDR3 DNA reads TGCAGCGCCTTAGACAAGGCGAACACTGAAGCTTTCTTT.

This clonotype was seen ten or more times. This chain uses TRBV7-9 with TRBJ1-1; the D gene is possibly TRBD1 (6 bases). The germline V gene encodes CDR1 SEHNR and CDR2 FQNEAQ (reference sequence). Trimming took off 2 bases at V and 5 bases at J, with 12 bases between the two ends. This CDR3 is built from 14 residues. CDR3 in DNA: TGTGCCAGCAGCTTATTGCAGGGGCGGACTGAAGCTTTCTTT. This gives the protein CASSLLQGRTEAFF.

This clonotype was found many times. V is TRBV20-1 and J is TRBJ2-5, with D perhaps matching TRBD1 (6 bases). The CDR3 length is 14 residues. The germline V gene has CDR1 DFQATT and CDR2 SNEGSKA (reference sequence). The germline V and J ends were trimmed by 2 bases and 5 bases, with 15 bases remaining between them. The DNA of the CDR3 is TGCAGTGCTAGAAAAATAACAGGGTCGGAGACCCAGTACTTC. Its translation is CSARKITGSETQYF.

This clonotype was seen a handful of times. The chain is built from TRBV6-1 and TRBJ1-1, with D unresolved. This CDR3 has 14 residues. The germline V gene has CDR1 MNHNS and CDR2 SASEGT. Trimming pared 5 bases from V and 0 bases from J, leaving 10 bases between. CDR3 coding DNA: TGTGCCAGCAGTCATCGTGGGGTGAACACTGAAGCTTTCTTT. Its protein is CASSHRGVNTEAFF.

The sample holds a few counts of this clonotype. V usage is TRBV13 and J usage is TRBJ2-7, with D possibly matching TRBD1 (7 bases). V gave up 5 bases and J gave up 2 bases, with 13 bases separating them. Germline V gene sequence: CDR1 PRHDT, CDR2 FYEKMQ (reference sequence). The CDR3 totals 14 residues. In DNA, the CDR3 is TGTGCCAGCAGCGGAGGGACAGCAACCTACGAGCAGTACTTC. Translating it yields CASSGGTATYEQYF.

This clonotype has at least ten counts. This CDR3 reads CASSLLTSGRGPDTQYF. For the CDR3, the DNA is TGCGCCAGCAGCTTGCTGACTAGCGGGAGGGGTCCAGATACGCAGTATTTT. V usage is TRBV5-1 and J usage is TRBJ2-3; 14 bases are a match to TRBD2. Germline V gene lookup returns CDR1 SGHRS and CDR2 YFSETQ. With V trimmed by 1 base and J by 4 bases, 5 bases remained unmatched. The CDR3 sequence is 17 residues long.

At least ten counts were recorded for this clonotype. The V call is TRBV21-1, the J call TRBJ2-1; the table gives TRBD1 as D, unverified against the DNA. TRBV21-1 is listed as a pseudogene. This CDR3 spans 15 amino acids. CDR3 protein: CASSKRGQNSGEQFF. CDR3 bases: TGTGCCAGCAGCAAACGGGGCCAGAATTCGGGTGAGCAGTTCTTC.

The rearrangement links TRBV6-1 to TRBJ2-7, with D unresolved. CDR3 size: 11 residues. Germline V CDR1 and CDR2: MNHNS, SASEGT. For the CDR3, the DNA is TGTGACACCTCGGAAGGCTACGAGCAGTACTTC. Its translation: CDTSEGYEQYF.

This clonotype has at least ten counts. The chain uses TRBV5-6 and TRBJ1-1, with D hard to call. CDR1 is SGHDT, CDR2 YYEEEE, per germline. This CDR3 contains 14 residues. V lost 4 bases and J lost 4, with 14 bases in between. The CDR3 region is CASSKESAITEAFF. CDR3 in DNA: TGTGCCAGCAGCAAGGAAAGCGCTATCACTGAAGCTTTCTTT.

In its sample, this clonotype was seen many times. The chain joins TRBV12-3 or TRBV12-4 to TRBJ2-7; 7 bases map to TRBD1. This CDR3 region has 16 residues. Germline trimming cut 4 bases from V and 1 base from J; bases unmatched to any gene: 10. The CDR3 reads CASSSARGQTSYEQYF. The CDR3 bases are TGTGCCAGCAGTTCCGCCCGGGGACAGACTTCCTACGAGCAGTACTTC.

The table lists this clonotype with a few counts. The gene calls are TRBV20-1 and TRBJ1-5, with TRBD1 identical over 9 bases. The germline CDR1 and CDR2 sequences are DFQATT and SNEGSKA (reference sequence). V was pared by 6 bases and J by 4 bases, with 10 bases of the junction left unmatched. There are 15 residues in the CDR3. CDR3 DNA sequence: TGCAGTGCCTATCCACCGGGACAGGGTAATCAGCCCCAGCATTTT. Protein product: CSAYPPGQGNQPQHF.

This clonotype has a count of ten or more. The rearrangement links TRBV5-5 to TRBJ2-7; TRBD2 matches at 7 bases. CDR1 SGHKS and CDR2 YYEKEE come from the germline V gene (reference sequence). The V gene end was trimmed by 6 bases and the J gene end by 0 bases; junction bases not matched to a gene: 6. The CDR3 extends over 14 amino acids. The CDR3 reads CASTWGGNSYEQYF. Here the CDR3 DNA reads TGTGCCAGCACCTGGGGGGGTAACTCCTACGAGCAGTACTTC.

In this sample, this clonotype turned up many times. The gene calls are TRBV7-2 and TRBJ1-1, with TRBD1 as a possible D gene (5 bases). V lost 1 base and J 11 bases, leaving 14 bases between the germline ends. From germline, CDR1 is SGHTA and CDR2 FQGNSA. The length of the CDR3 is 13 residues. CDR3 protein: CASSLVQEGEAFF. The DNA for the CDR3 is TGTGCCAGCAGCTTAGTACAGGAAGGGGAGGCTTTCTTT. Using reference TRBV7-2 and TRBJ1-1 for the parts outside the CDR3, the full variable domain is GAGVSQSPSNKVTEKGKDVELRCDPISGHTALYWYRQSLGQGLEFLIYFQGNSAPDKSGLPSDRFSAERTGGSVSTLTIQRTQQEDSAVYLCASSLVQEGEAFFGQGTRLTVV.

This clonotype was found many times. The rearrangement uses TRBV20-1 and TRBJ2-1; 8 bases agree with TRBD2. The length of the CDR3 is 13 residues. Trimming cost V 4 bases and J 6 bases; bases outside gene matches: 5. Germline V lookup: CDR1 DFQATT, CDR2 SNEGSKA (reference sequence). The chain's CDR3 is CSAKRTSLNEQFF. DNA of the CDR3: TGCAGTGCTAAGCGGACTAGCCTCAATGAGCAGTTCTTC.

The table lists this clonotype with many counts. V is TRBV20-1 and J is TRBJ2-7; the D is unclear. The CDR3 extends over 16 amino acids. V was clipped by 2 bases and J by 2 bases, with 19 bases between them. Per germline, CDR1 DFQATT and CDR2 SNEGSKA (reference sequence). The CDR3 reads CSARPTLTALPYEQYF. Written as DNA, the CDR3 is TGCAGTGCTAGACCGACATTAACAGCCCTACCCTACGAGCAGTACTTC.

This clonotype was recorded many times. The rearrangement joins TRBV20-1 to TRBJ2-3; possibly TRBD2 for D (6 bases). Germline values: CDR1 DFQATT, CDR2 SNEGSKA (reference sequence). The CDR3 covers 12 residues. CDR3 bases: TGCATGATGGCTAGCGGCACAGATACGCAGTATTTT. This encodes CMMASGTDTQYF.

This chain uses TRBV7-7 with TRBJ2-1; D might be TRBD1 or TRBD2, each matching 5 bases. V was clipped by 5 bases and J by 5 bases, with 10 bases between them. The CDR3 runs 13 residues. Per the germline V gene, CDR1 is SSHAT and CDR2 is FNYEAQ (reference sequence). CDR3 sequence: CASSHGTDNEQFF. In DNA, the CDR3 is TGTGCCAGCAGCCACGGGACCGACAATGAGCAGTTCTTC. Full variable domain (outside the CDR3, taken from reference TRBV7-7 and TRBJ2-1): GAGVSQSPRYKVTKRGQDVTLRCDPISSHATLYWYQQALGQGPEFLTYFNYEAQPDKSGLPSDRFSAERPEGSISTLTIQRTEQRDSAMYRCASSHGTDNEQFFGPGTRLTVL.